Below, 21 T cell receptor beta chains from the same sample are listed, as sequenced in a study of blood T cell repertoires in COVID-19. TCRdb keeps only in-frame clones here, not all; method: immunoSEQ multiplex PCR. Seen here are 650,000 to 800,000 clones, about 87% observed once, and the top ten hold approximately 0.25%. The material sequenced was peripheral blood. The receptors derive from a woman between 18 and 29 years old with acute or convalescent COVID-19.

This chain joins TRBV7-3 and TRBJ2-3; possible D gene TRBD2, 5 bases. The V end lost 5 bases, the J end lost 4 bases, and 10 bases lay between the germline ends. CDR3 length equals 13 residues. From germline, CDR1 is SGHTA and CDR2 FQGTGA. CDR3 coding DNA: TGTGCCAGCAGCCCCGGGATTTCAGATACGCAGTATTTT. The encoded protein is CASSPGISDTQYF.

CDR3 sequence (DNA): TGTGCCAGCAGCTTATTACGGGGGGTTAATGAGCAGTTCTTC. This codes for CASSLLRGVNEQFF. The rearrangement joins TRBV13 to TRBJ2-1; 7 nucleotides line up with TRBD2. The CDR3 covers 14 residues. J lost 7 bases, V lost 2 bases, and 5 bases had no gene match. The germline V gene has CDR1 PRHDT and CDR2 FYEKMQ (reference sequence).

The V call is TRBV10-3, the J call TRBJ1-3; D gene uncertain. V was trimmed by 2 bases and J by 4 bases, leaving 15 bases between them. This CDR3 has 16 amino acids. CDR1 and CDR2 (germline): ENHRY, SYGVKD. The DNA for the CDR3 is TGTGCCATCAGTGAGATTGGTAGAGCGGGGGGAAACACCATATATTTT. Residues: CAISEIGRAGGNTIYF.

This clone was picked up one time. The J gene is TRBJ2-7, the V gene TRBV5-6; TRBD2 matches 7 bases. The CDR3 runs 15 residues. Per the germline V gene, CDR1 is SGHDT and CDR2 is YYEEEE. Losses at the gene ends were 0 bases for V and 2 bases for J; bases not matched to a gene: 5. The CDR3 reads CASSLGLADAYEQYF. As DNA, the CDR3 is TGTGCCAGCAGCTTGGGTCTAGCGGATGCCTACGAGCAGTACTTC.

This CDR3 reads CAWKGGHGYTF. CDR3 DNA sequence: TGTGCCTGGAAAGGGGGCCATGGCTACACCTTC. This chain uses TRBV30 with TRBJ1-2, with 7 bases lining up with TRBD1. The V gene end was trimmed by 4 bases and the J gene end by 6 bases; junction bases not matched to a gene: 2. Germline CDR1 and CDR2: GTSNPN and SVGIG (reference sequence). This CDR3 region has 11 residues.

V usage is TRBV7-3 and J usage is TRBJ2-2; TRBD2 is a possible D gene (7 bases). CDR1 is SGHTA, CDR2 FQGTGA, per germline. V was cut by 1 base and J by 2 bases, with 11 bases left in between. The CDR3 spans 16 residues. The CDR3 region is CASSLRAGANTGELFF. The CDR3 DNA is TGTGCCAGCAGCTTAAGGGCGGGGGCCAACACCGGGGAGCTGTTTTTT.

The CDR3 DNA follows: TGTGCCAGCTCACCAGATTCAGCTCGAGGAAACTATCAGCCCCAGCATTTT. This gives the protein CASSPDSARGNYQPQHF. The rearrangement joins TRBV18 to TRBJ1-5; D unclear. The V end lost 2 bases, the J end lost 5 bases, and 19 bases lay between the germline ends. CDR1 KGHSH and CDR2 LQKENI come from the germline V gene. The CDR3 extends over 17 amino acids.

The rearrangement joins TRBV5-1 to TRBJ1-2; TRBD1 matches 10 bases. The CDR3 totals 18 residues. Looked up from germline, CDR1 is SGHRS and CDR2 is YFSETQ. The V segment lost 5 bases and the J segment 4 bases; nucleotides outside the gene matches: 17. The CDR3 region has the DNA TGCGCCAGCAGTTACGCCGGGACAGGGGTCCGGAGGGCCTATGGCTACACCTTC. It translates to CASSYAGTGVRRAYGYTF.

The rearrangement joins TRBV12-3 or TRBV12-4 to TRBJ1-2, with D possibly matching TRBD1 (5 bases). The CDR3 extends over 13 amino acids. Trimming removed 3 bases at V and 6 bases at J, with 11 bases between. The CDR3 spells CASSFWGVDGYTF. DNA for the CDR3: TGTGCCAGCAGTTTTTGGGGGGTAGATGGCTACACCTTC.

This chain connects TRBV7-2 to TRBJ1-2; TRBD1 aligns across 10 bases. V gave up 5 bases and J gave up 3 bases; unmatched junction bases: 15. This CDR3 spans 18 amino acids. Germline V gene lookup returns CDR1 SGHTA and CDR2 FQGNSA. DNA of the CDR3: TGTGCCAGCAGCACACAACGGCTCAGAGGACAGGGGGACTATGGCTACACCTTC. It yields the protein CASSTQRLRGQGDYGYTF.

The chain has TRBV18 and TRBJ2-7; tentative D call: TRBD2 (5 bases). The CDR3 covers 15 residues. The V gene's germline CDR1 is KGHSH and CDR2 LQKENI. Trimming took off 0 bases at V and 5 bases at J, with 14 bases between the two ends. CDR3 region: CASSPPAGVTDEQYF. In nucleotides, the CDR3 is TGTGCCAGCTCACCACCGGCCGGGGTTACGGACGAGCAGTACTTC.

The chain couples TRBV4-3 to TRBJ1-6; D is perhaps TRBD1 (6 bases). The CDR3 extends over 15 amino acids. The V gene lost 7 bases and the J gene lost 8 bases, with 18 bases spanning the gap. The germline V gene has CDR1 LGHNA and CDR2 YSLEER. CDR3: CASILRGRLYSPLHF. Here the CDR3 DNA reads TGCGCCAGCATTCTCAGGGGCAGGTTATATTCACCCCTCCACTTT.

The rearrangement links TRBV10-3 to TRBJ2-6; possible D gene TRBD2, 6 bases. Germline V gene sequence: CDR1 ENHRY, CDR2 SYGVKD. Trimming pared 4 bases from V and 0 bases from J, leaving 10 bases between. The CDR3 totals 16 residues. CDR3 residues: CAISAGGPSGANVLTF. In DNA form, the CDR3 reads TGTGCCATCAGTGCTGGAGGGCCCTCTGGGGCCAACGTCCTGACTTTC.

This clone was found once. V usage is TRBV5-1 and J usage is TRBJ1-3; D is possibly TRBD1 (6 bases). Trimming pared 5 bases from V and 2 bases from J, leaving 17 bases between. This CDR3 has 16 residues. Germline V gene data show CDR1 as SGHRS and CDR2 as YFSETQ. The CDR3 nucleotides read TGCGCCAGCAGTGACCAAACAGGGAACCCTGGAAACACCATATATTTT. Residues: CASSDQTGNPGNTIYF.

This clone showed up just once. The chain couples TRBV6-6 to TRBJ1-2, with 8 bases that match TRBD1. CDR1 and CDR2 from the germline V gene are MNHNY and SVGAGI (reference sequence). This CDR3 has 12 residues. J lost 8 bases, V lost 5 bases, and 4 bases had no gene match. CDR3 DNA: TGTGCCAGCAGTCTACAGGGGGGAGGCTACACCTTC. Translated: CASSLQGGGYTF.

The chain is built from TRBV27 and TRBJ2-1; D possibly corresponds to TRBD1 (6 bases). V shed 5 bases and J shed 5 bases, with 19 bases lying between them. CDR3 length equals 16 residues. Germline values: CDR1 MNHEY, CDR2 SMNVEV (reference sequence). In DNA, the CDR3 is TGTGCCAGCAGTCCTTCGGGAAGGGACATTGACAATGAGCAGTTCTTC. It translates to CASSPSGRDIDNEQFF.

The chain links TRBV2 to TRBJ1-3, with a weak D call TRBD1 (6 bases). Trimming left V 6 bases short and J 0 bases short, with 9 bases between. The germline CDR1 and CDR2 sequences are SNHLY and FYNNEI. The CDR3 has 14 amino acids. The DNA for the CDR3 is TGTGCCAGCAGCGTGGACAGCTCTGGAAACACCATATATTTT. The encoded protein is CASSVDSSGNTIYF.

This clone appeared a single time. The chain recombines TRBV2 with TRBJ1-3; 8 nucleotides agree with TRBD1. Germline V gene sequence: CDR1 SNHLY, CDR2 FYNNEI. The V segment lost 6 bases and the J segment 4 bases; nucleotides outside the gene matches: 17. The CDR3 covers 18 residues. DNA for the CDR3: TGTGCCAGCAGCCTGGGGTTGGGCAGGGGGCAGGCGGGAAACACCATATATTTT. Translation gives CASSLGLGRGQAGNTIYF.

The V call is TRBV6-5, the J call TRBJ1-6, with D perhaps matching TRBD1 (5 bases). The V end was cut by 2 bases, the J end by 8 bases, with 16 bases between. Germline CDR1 reads MNHEY; CDR2 reads SVGAGI. The CDR3 runs to 16 residues. The CDR3: CASSYHLSGGDSPLHF. The DNA for the CDR3 is TGTGCCAGCAGTTACCACCTTTCCGGGGGGGATTCACCCCTCCACTTT.

The chain couples TRBV15 to TRBJ1-3; tentative D call: TRBD1 (5 bases). The length of the CDR3 is 14 residues. Trimming took 5 bases from V and 0 from J, leaving 8 bases between them. The germline CDR1 and CDR2 sequences are LNHNV and YYDKDF (reference sequence). CDR3 loop: CATSRQSSGNTIYF. The CDR3 DNA sequence: TGTGCCACCAGCCGACAGAGCTCTGGAAACACCATATATTTT.

This clone was counted a single time. The J gene is TRBJ2-7, the V gene TRBV30; 11 bases match TRBD1. Germline V gene lookup returns CDR1 GTSNPN and CDR2 SVGIG (reference sequence). The CDR3 has 15 residues. Losses at the gene ends were 3 bases for V and 2 bases for J; bases not matched to a gene: 6. CDR3 in amino acids: CAWREGTGGTYEQYF. CDR3 DNA: TGTGCCTGGAGGGAGGGGACAGGGGGGACCTACGAGCAGTACTTC.